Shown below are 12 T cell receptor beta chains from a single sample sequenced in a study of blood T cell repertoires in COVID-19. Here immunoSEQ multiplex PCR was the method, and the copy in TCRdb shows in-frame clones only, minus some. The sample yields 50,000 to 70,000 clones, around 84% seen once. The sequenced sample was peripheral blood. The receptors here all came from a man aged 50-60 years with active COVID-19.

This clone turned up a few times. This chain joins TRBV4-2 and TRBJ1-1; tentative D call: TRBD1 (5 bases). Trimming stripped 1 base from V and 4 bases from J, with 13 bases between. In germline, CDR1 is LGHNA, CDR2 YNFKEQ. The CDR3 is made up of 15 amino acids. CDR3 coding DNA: TGTGCCAGCAGCCAAGTACAGGAGGGGAGCACTGAAGCTTTCTTT. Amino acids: CASSQVQEGSTEAFF.

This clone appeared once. In DNA, the CDR3 is TGTGCCAGCAGCCCCTCTGTCAACAGGCCTTTAAACATTCAGTACTTC. Residues: CASSPSVNRPLNIQYF. The chain couples TRBV7-2 to TRBJ2-4; tentatively, D is TRBD1 (5 bases). The V and J ends lost 5 bases and 6 bases respectively, with 20 bases between them. Germline V CDR1 and CDR2: SGHTA, FQGNSA. This CDR3 contains 16 residues.

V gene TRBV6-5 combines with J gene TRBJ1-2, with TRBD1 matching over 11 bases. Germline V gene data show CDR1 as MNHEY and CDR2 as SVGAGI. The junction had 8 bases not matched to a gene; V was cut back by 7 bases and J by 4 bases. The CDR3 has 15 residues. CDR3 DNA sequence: TGTGCCAGCAAAGTCGGACAGGGGGCAGGCTATGGCTACACCTTC. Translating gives CASKVGQGAGYGYTF.

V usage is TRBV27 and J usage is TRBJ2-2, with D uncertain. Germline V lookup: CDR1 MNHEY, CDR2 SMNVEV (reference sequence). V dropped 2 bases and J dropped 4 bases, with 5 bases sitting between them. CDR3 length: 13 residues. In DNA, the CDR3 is TGTGCCAGCAGTTTACCCCTCACCGGGGAGCTGTTTTTT. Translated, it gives CASSLPLTGELFF.

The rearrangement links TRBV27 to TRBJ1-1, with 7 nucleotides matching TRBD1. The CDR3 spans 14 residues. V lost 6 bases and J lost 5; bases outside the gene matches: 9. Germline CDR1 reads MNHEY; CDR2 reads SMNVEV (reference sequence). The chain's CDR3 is CASSATGSGTEAFF. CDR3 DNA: TGTGCCAGCAGCGCGACAGGGTCAGGGACTGAAGCTTTCTTT.

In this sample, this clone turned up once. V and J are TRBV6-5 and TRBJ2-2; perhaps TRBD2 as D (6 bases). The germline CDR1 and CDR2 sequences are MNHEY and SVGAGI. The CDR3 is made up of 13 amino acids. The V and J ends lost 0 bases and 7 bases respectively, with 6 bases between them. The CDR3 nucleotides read TGTGCCAGCAGTTACTCGGGGGGCGGGGAGCTGTTTTTT. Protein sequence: CASSYSGGGELFF.

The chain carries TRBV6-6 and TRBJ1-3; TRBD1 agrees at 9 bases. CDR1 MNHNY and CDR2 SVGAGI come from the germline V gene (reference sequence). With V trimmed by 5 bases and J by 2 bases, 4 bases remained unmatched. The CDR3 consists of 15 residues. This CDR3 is CASSPRDRAGNTIYF. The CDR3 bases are TGTGCCAGCAGTCCCCGGGACAGGGCTGGAAACACCATATATTTT.

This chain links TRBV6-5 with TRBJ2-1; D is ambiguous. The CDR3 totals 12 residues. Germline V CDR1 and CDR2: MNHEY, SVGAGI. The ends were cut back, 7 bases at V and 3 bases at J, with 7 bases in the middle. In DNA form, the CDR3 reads TGTGCCAGCATGGAGTACTACAATGAGCAGTTCTTC. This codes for CASMEYYNEQFF.

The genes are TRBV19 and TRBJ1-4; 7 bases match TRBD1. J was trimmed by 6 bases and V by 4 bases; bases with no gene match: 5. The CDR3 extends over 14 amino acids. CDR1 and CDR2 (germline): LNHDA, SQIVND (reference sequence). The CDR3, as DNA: TGTGCCAGTAGTAGGACAGGCTCGGATGAAAAACTGTTTTTT. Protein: CASSRTGSDEKLFF. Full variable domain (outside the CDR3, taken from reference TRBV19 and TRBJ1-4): DGGITQSPKYLFRKEGQNVTLSCEQNLNHDAMYWYRQDPGQGLRLIYYSQIVNDFQKGDIAEGYSVSREKKESFPLTVTSAQKNPTAFYLCASSRTGSDEKLFFGSGTQLSVL.

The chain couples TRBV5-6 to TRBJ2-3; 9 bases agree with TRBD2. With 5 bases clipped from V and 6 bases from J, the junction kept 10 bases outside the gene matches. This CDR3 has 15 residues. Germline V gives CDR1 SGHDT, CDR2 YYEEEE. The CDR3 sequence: CASSYMSGRLDTQYF. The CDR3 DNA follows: TGTGCCAGCAGTTATATGAGCGGGAGGTTGGATACGCAGTATTTT.

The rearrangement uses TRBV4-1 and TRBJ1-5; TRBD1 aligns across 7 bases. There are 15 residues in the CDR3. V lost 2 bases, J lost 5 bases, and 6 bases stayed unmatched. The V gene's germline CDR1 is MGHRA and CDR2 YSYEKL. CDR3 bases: TGCGCCAGCAGCCAAATACCAACAGGGGATCAGCCCCAGCATTTT. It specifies CASSQIPTGDQPQHF.

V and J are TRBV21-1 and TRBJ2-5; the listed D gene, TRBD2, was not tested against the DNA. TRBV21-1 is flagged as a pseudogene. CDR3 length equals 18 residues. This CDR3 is CASTPRIRTRLGVETQYF. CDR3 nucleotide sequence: TGTGCCAGCACTCCTCGAATCCGAACCAGGCTGGGAGTAGAGACCCAGTACTTC.